The next 29 T cell receptor beta chains were all read from a single sample in a study of blood T cell repertoires in COVID-19. Method: immunoSEQ multiplex PCR; TCRdb's copy keeps in-frame clones and lacks some. The sample consists of some 390,000 clones, just under 90% of them appearing once. Input material: PBMCs or T cells enriched from blood (not recorded which). The receptors here all came from a woman under 40 who had recovered from COVID-19.

This clone was seen a single time. This chain joins TRBV7-2 and TRBJ1-4; D possibly corresponds to TRBD1 (6 bases). The CDR3 length is 15 residues. Germline CDR1 reads SGHTA; CDR2 reads FQGNSA. V lost 7 bases to trimming and J lost 5 bases, with 17 bases between them. Here the CDR3 reads CASMKGDRLNEKLFF. CDR3 bases: TGTGCCAGCATGAAGGGTGACAGGCTGAATGAAAAACTGTTTTTT.

This clone has only one observation. V gene TRBV7-3 combines with J gene TRBJ2-2; the match to TRBD1 covers 7 bases. Germline trimming cut 5 bases from V and 2 bases from J; bases unmatched to any gene: 11. Germline V gives CDR1 SGHTA, CDR2 FQGTGA. The CDR3 length is 17 residues. Here the CDR3 DNA reads TGTGCCAGCAGCCCCAAGTGGGGACAGCTAAACACCGGGGAGCTGTTTTTT. Its protein product is CASSPKWGQLNTGELFF.

V and J are TRBV3-1 (or the pseudogene TRBV3-2) and TRBJ2-2, with D possibly being TRBD1 (6 bases). Germline-derived CDR1 and CDR2 are LGHDT and YNNKEL (reference sequence). CDR3 length: 15 residues. Trimming removed 4 bases at V and 0 bases at J, with 9 bases between. The CDR3 here is CASSRDNANTGELFF. CDR3 coding DNA: TGTGCCAGCAGCCGGGACAACGCGAACACCGGGGAGCTGTTTTTT.

The V and J genes are TRBV5-1 and TRBJ2-1; 12 bases fit TRBD1. With V trimmed by 3 bases and J by 0 bases, 19 bases remained unmatched. CDR3 length equals 22 residues. CDR1 and CDR2 from the germline V gene are SGHRS and YFSETQ. CDR3 in DNA: TGCGCCAGCAGCTCCCCCGGGACAGGGGGCGCGCTACACCGGAGCTCCTACAATGAGCAGTTCTTC. It is translated as CASSSPGTGGALHRSSYNEQFF.

This chain uses TRBV29-1 with TRBJ1-1; D is uncertain. Trimming left V 7 bases short and J 11 bases short, with 17 bases between. Germline-derived CDR1 and CDR2 are SQVTM and ANQGSEA. This CDR3 has 11 residues. The CDR3 spells CSARREIGAFF. In DNA, the CDR3 is TGCAGCGCCCGACGGGAGATAGGTGCTTTCTTT.

This sequence joins TRBV28 and TRBJ2-7; D is undetermined. Per germline, CDR1 MDHEN and CDR2 SYDVKM. The CDR3 has 17 amino acids. The V and J ends lost 2 bases and 3 bases respectively, with 20 bases between them. The CDR3 is CASSLNLYPTLNYEQYF. The CDR3, as DNA: TGTGCCAGCAGTTTAAATCTGTACCCTACTCTAAACTACGAGCAGTACTTC.

V and J are TRBV7-9 and TRBJ1-1; D unclear. This CDR3 spans 11 amino acids. Germline V gene data show CDR1 as SEHNR and CDR2 as FQNEAQ (reference sequence). With 3 bases removed from V and 7 bases from J, the gap between germline ends came to 6 bases. In DNA, the CDR3 is TGTGCCAGCAGCTTCCTTCGTGAAGCTTTCTTT. Translating gives CASSFLREAFF. Full variable domain (outside the CDR3, taken from reference TRBV7-9 and TRBJ1-1): DTGVSQNPRHKITKRGQNVTFRCDPISEHNRLYWYRQTLGQGPEFLTYFQNEAQLEKSRLLSDRFSAERPKGSFSTLEIQRTEQGDSAMYLCASSFLREAFFGQGTRLTVV.

The rearrangement links TRBV7-2 to TRBJ2-2; tentatively, D is TRBD2 (5 bases). The germline CDR1 and CDR2 sequences are SGHTA and FQGNSA. V was trimmed by 2 bases and J by 7 bases, leaving 14 bases between them. CDR3 length equals 15 residues. The CDR3 DNA sequence: TGTGCCAGCAGCTTAAAAGGACTCTTTAGCGGGGAGCTGTTTTTT. It yields the protein CASSLKGLFSGELFF. Full variable domain (remainder filled in from reference TRBV7-2 and TRBJ2-2): GAGVSQSPSNKVTEKGKDVELRCDPISGHTALYWYRQSLGQGLEFLIYFQGNSAPDKSGLPSDRFSAERTGGSVSTLTIQRTQQEDSAVYLCASSLKGLFSGELFFGEGSRLTVL.

The rearrangement links TRBV6-5 to TRBJ2-7, with a tentative D call TRBD2 (5 bases). V was cut by 5 bases and J by 4 bases, with 9 bases left in between. The V gene's germline CDR1 is MNHEY and CDR2 SVGAGI. This CDR3 is 12 amino acids long. The CDR3 protein is CASSLAGYEQYF. The CDR3 nucleotides are TGTGCCAGCAGTCTTGCGGGTTACGAGCAGTACTTC.

The chain recombines TRBV3-1 (or the pseudogene TRBV3-2) with TRBJ1-2, with D possibly TRBD1 on 5 matching bases. Germline lookup yields CDR1 LGHDT and CDR2 YNNKEL (reference sequence). Deletions cut 3 bases from V and 3 bases from J, with 14 bases between. There are 15 residues in the CDR3. The CDR3, as DNA: TGTGCCAGCAGCCAGGCGGGACCGACGGACTATGGCTACACCTTC. Protein sequence: CASSQAGPTDYGYTF.

The CDR3, as DNA: TGTGCCAGCAGTTTATCTTCTAGCGGGGGGACGAATGAGCAGTTCTTC. This translates into CASSLSSSGGTNEQFF. The V call is TRBV27, the J call TRBJ2-1; 11 bases are a match to TRBD2. The ends lost 0 bases at V and 7 bases at J; junction bases unmatched: 5. Germline V lookup: CDR1 MNHEY, CDR2 SMNVEV (reference sequence). This CDR3 region has 16 residues.

The chain links TRBV2 to TRBJ1-6; 9 nucleotides agree with TRBD1. The ends lost 6 bases at V and 7 bases at J; junction bases unmatched: 4. Germline assignment: CDR1 SNHLY and CDR2 FYNNEI. The CDR3 has 14 residues. The CDR3 loop reads CASRRQGGNSPLHF. CDR3 sequence (DNA): TGTGCCAGCAGACGACAGGGGGGAAATTCACCCCTCCACTTT.

V is TRBV7-2 and J is TRBJ1-1; 7 positions match TRBD1. Trimming at V came to 1 base and at J to 3 bases, leaving 2 bases not matched to a gene. The CDR3 sequence is 14 residues long. CDR1 and CDR2 from the germline V gene are SGHTA and FQGNSA. CDR3 in amino acids: CASSLGRGDTEAFF. In DNA, the CDR3 is TGTGCCAGCAGCTTAGGCAGGGGGGACACTGAAGCTTTCTTT.

This chain connects TRBV5-4 to TRBJ1-2; possibly TRBD1 for D (6 bases). Germline CDR1 and CDR2: SGHNT and YYREEE (reference sequence). Trimming left V 4 bases short and J 10 bases short, with 17 bases between. The CDR3 has 13 amino acids. CDR3 sequence: CASSTRQESVYTF. The CDR3 DNA follows: TGTGCCAGCAGCACCAGACAGGAGAGTGTCTACACCTTC.

V is TRBV13 and J is TRBJ1-1; D gene uncertain. With 4 bases removed from V and 1 base from J, the gap between germline ends came to 10 bases. Looked up from germline, CDR1 is PRHDT and CDR2 is FYEKMQ (reference sequence). The CDR3 is made up of 14 amino acids. The CDR3, as DNA: TGTGCCAGCAGCTGGTCCGAGGGGAACACTGAAGCTTTCTTT. Amino acids: CASSWSEGNTEAFF.

The chain carries TRBV5-1 and TRBJ1-2; 8 bases are a match to TRBD1. CDR1 SGHRS and CDR2 YFSETQ come from the germline V gene. The CDR3 has 15 amino acids. Trimming cost V 5 bases and J 3 bases; bases outside gene matches: 9. Written as DNA, the CDR3 is TGCGCCAGCAGTCTACAGGGGGTAGGGGACTATGGCTACACCTTC. It encodes CASSLQGVGDYGYTF.

As DNA, the CDR3 is TGTGCCTGGAGACCGGGGATCACAGATACGCAGTATTTT. Translating it yields CAWRPGITDTQYF. The chain combines TRBV30 with TRBJ2-3; perhaps TRBD2 as D (5 bases). Germline V CDR1 and CDR2: GTSNPN, SVGIG (reference sequence). Trimming took off 3 bases at V and 2 bases at J, with 9 bases between the two ends. The CDR3 sequence is 13 residues long.

The V call is TRBV6-5, the J call TRBJ2-7; D gene uncertain. This CDR3 region has 13 residues. Germline assignment: CDR1 MNHEY and CDR2 SVGAGI. The V and J ends lost 10 bases and 2 bases respectively, with 15 bases between them. Written as DNA, the CDR3 is TGTGCCACAAAAGCGACCGTGACCTACGAGCAGTACTTC. Amino acids: CATKATVTYEQYF.

The J gene is TRBJ2-5, the V gene TRBV30; 8 nucleotides line up with TRBD1. The ends lost 5 bases at V and 5 bases at J; junction bases unmatched: 4. The V gene's germline CDR1 is GTSNPN and CDR2 SVGIG (reference sequence). CDR3 size: 12 residues. The chain's CDR3 is CAWGRGRETQYF. CDR3 bases: TGTGCCTGGGGCAGGGGGCGGGAGACCCAGTACTTC.

The CDR3 spells CASSQEIGRASYEQYF. DNA for the CDR3: TGTGCCAGCAGCCAAGAAATAGGGCGGGCCTCCTACGAGCAGTACTTC. The gene calls are TRBV4-2 and TRBJ2-7; D may be TRBD2 (5 bases). Germline values: CDR1 LGHNA, CDR2 YNFKEQ. Trimming removed 0 bases at V and 0 bases at J, with 12 bases between. The CDR3 contains 16 residues.

This clone has just one count. The chain combines TRBV7-2 with TRBJ2-7; 9 bases map to TRBD2. CDR3 length equals 15 residues. The V gene's germline CDR1 is SGHTA and CDR2 FQGNSA. Trimming removed 4 bases from V and 3 bases from J; junction bases left unmatched: 7. CDR3 in amino acids: CASSSLLAGRYEQYF. DNA of the CDR3: TGTGCCAGCAGCTCCCTCCTAGCGGGACGCTACGAGCAGTACTTC.

This clone has a single count. This rearrangement joins TRBV9 to TRBJ1-1; 7 bases are shared with TRBD1. Germline CDR1 and CDR2: SGDLS and YYNGEE. CDR3 length equals 16 residues. V was pared by 3 bases and J by 0 bases, with 8 bases of the junction left unmatched. CDR3 residues: CASSASRGRLNTEAFF. The CDR3 DNA sequence: TGTGCCAGCAGCGCGTCCAGGGGGAGGTTGAACACTGAAGCTTTCTTT.

In this sample, this clone turned up a few times. The chain couples TRBV7-9 to TRBJ1-6, with D possibly TRBD1 on 6 matching bases. V was trimmed by 1 base and J by 15 bases, leaving 13 bases between them. The length of the CDR3 is 13 residues. The germline V gene encodes CDR1 SEHNR and CDR2 FQNEAQ (reference sequence). Here the CDR3 reads CASSLGGGLGLHF. In nucleotides, the CDR3 is TGTGCCAGCAGCTTAGGTGGGGGCTTAGGCCTCCACTTT.

V usage is TRBV30 and J usage is TRBJ2-7; 7 nucleotides match TRBD1. Losses at the gene ends were 5 bases for V and 2 bases for J; bases not matched to a gene: 6. Germline CDR1 is GTSNPN and CDR2 is SVGIG (reference sequence). The CDR3 loop spans 13 amino acids. DNA of the CDR3: TGTGCCTGGCAAAACAGGGGTCCCTACGAGCAGTACTTC. It encodes CAWQNRGPYEQYF.

The chain uses TRBV3-1 (or the pseudogene TRBV3-2) and TRBJ2-1; no clear D. The germline gives CDR1 LGHDT, CDR2 YNNKEL (reference sequence). The CDR3 contains 12 residues. Trimming removed 2 bases at V and 8 bases at J, with 7 bases between. In nucleotides, the CDR3 is TGTGCCAGCAGCCAAAAATTCTATGAGCAGTTCTTC. It encodes CASSQKFYEQFF.

The chain joins TRBV6-5 to TRBJ2-1; TRBD2 matches at 10 bases. The V segment lost 5 bases and the J segment 10 bases; nucleotides outside the gene matches: 11. Germline CDR1 MNHEY, CDR2 SVGAGI. The CDR3 consists of 15 residues. DNA for the CDR3: TGTGCCAGCAGTCCCATAATTAGCGGGGGGCTGGAGCAGTTCTTC. Residues: CASSPIISGGLEQFF.

This rearrangement joins TRBV11-2 to TRBJ2-7; 9 bases agree with TRBD2. The CDR3 has 16 residues. Germline values: CDR1 SGHAT, CDR2 FQNNGV. Unmatched junction bases numbered 10, after V lost 6 bases and J lost 1 base. CDR3 sequence: CASSWSGTSPSYEQYF. In DNA form, the CDR3 reads TGTGCCAGCAGTTGGTCCGGGACTAGCCCTTCCTACGAGCAGTACTTC.

This chain connects TRBV19 to TRBJ2-5; weak D call: TRBD2 (6 bases). The ends were cut back, 6 bases at V and 4 bases at J, with 9 bases in the middle. CDR3 size: 12 residues. The germline CDR1 and CDR2 sequences are LNHDA and SQIVND (reference sequence). Here the CDR3 reads CASRGGGETQYF. The CDR3 DNA is TGTGCCAGTAGGGGGGGTGGAGAGACCCAGTACTTC.

The chain employs TRBV2 and TRBJ1-5; D is unresolved. Germline assignment: CDR1 SNHLY and CDR2 FYNNEI. This CDR3 contains 15 residues. Trimming cost V 7 bases and J 0 bases, with 13 bases left between them. The CDR3 coding sequence is TGTGCCAGCAAGTCGGGAGAGTATAGCAATCAGCCCCAGCATTTT. This sequence encodes CASKSGEYSNQPQHF.